The next 16 T cell receptor beta chains were all read from a single sample in a study of identical twins. MiXCR, applied by TCRdb to the 5' RACE reads, yields one record per CDR3 protein. This sample has some 96,000 distinct CDR3 sequences, with 5.9% found just once. Material for sequencing was memory T cells sorted from blood. These TCRs come from a woman aged 50 to 65 in good health.

V and J are TRBV5-1 and TRBJ1-4; no clear D. The germline V gene has CDR1 SGHRS and CDR2 YFSETQ. Trimming stripped 4 bases from V and 7 bases from J, with 14 bases between. The CDR3 totals 14 residues. This chain's CDR3 is CASSPGRRGEKLFF. The CDR3 DNA is TGCGCCAGCAGCCCTGGACGTCGGGGTGAAAAACTGTTTTTT.

The chain uses TRBV28 and TRBJ2-4; TRBD1 or TRBD2 may be the D gene (5 bases each). Trimming stripped 5 bases from V and 6 bases from J, with 17 bases between. CDR3 length equals 15 residues. Germline CDR1 and CDR2: MDHEN and SYDVKM. CDR3 DNA sequence: TGTGCCAGCAGTCTCTCCCCGGGACGGGTAAACATTCAGTACTTC. It translates to CASSLSPGRVNIQYF.

The rearrangement links TRBV18 to TRBJ2-3, with D possibly called TRBD1 or TRBD2 (5 bases each). There are 15 residues in the CDR3. Trimming took off 2 bases at V and 2 bases at J, with 11 bases between the two ends. Germline V gene lookup returns CDR1 KGHSH and CDR2 LQKENI. The CDR3 DNA sequence: TGTGCCAGCTCACCAGGGACCAGTCACACAGATACGCAGTATTTT. Residues: CASSPGTSHTDTQYF.

This clonotype was seen repeatedly, ten times or more. V gene TRBV6-1 combines with J gene TRBJ2-1; D gene uncertain. The CDR3 contains 13 residues. Per the germline V gene, CDR1 is MNHNS and CDR2 is SASEGT. The V end lost 1 base, the J end lost 4 bases, and 5 bases lay between the germline ends. CDR3 bases: TGTGCCAGCAGTGAAGGCCGATACAATGAGCAGTTCTTC. It specifies CASSEGRYNEQFF.

In this sample, this clonotype turned up many times. The chain combines TRBV5-6 with TRBJ2-1; the match to TRBD2 covers 8 bases. J gave up 4 bases and V 4 bases, and 10 bases lay outside the gene matches. The CDR3 consists of 16 residues. Germline assignment: CDR1 SGHDT and CDR2 YYEEEE. DNA for the CDR3: TGTGCCAGCAGCCCTAGGGTGCGGGAGGCTTACAATGAGCAGTTCTTC. It codes for CASSPRVREAYNEQFF.

This clonotype was picked up many times. The chain uses TRBV7-2 and TRBJ1-4; TRBD1 aligns across 9 bases. The CDR3 spans 15 residues. Germline V gene data show CDR1 as SGHTA and CDR2 as FQGNSA. V dropped 5 bases and J dropped 3; count of bases not matched to a gene: 4. CDR3 sequence (DNA): TGTGCCAGCAGCCTCAGACAGGGGGCTAATGAAAAACTGTTTTTT. Translating it yields CASSLRQGANEKLFF.

Within the sample, this clonotype is medium-sized (0.01 to 0.1%). The chain uses TRBV5-5 and TRBJ2-2, with 7 bases matching TRBD2. CDR3 length: 16 residues. V lost 4 bases to trimming and J lost 0 bases; unmatched junction nucleotides: 6. CDR1 SGHKS and CDR2 YYEKEE come from the germline V gene (reference sequence). This chain's CDR3 is CASSKALAPNTGELFF. The DNA for the CDR3 is TGTGCCAGCAGCAAAGCACTAGCGCCGAACACCGGGGAGCTGTTTTTT.

This chain uses TRBV9 with TRBJ2-1, with 9 bases matching TRBD2. Germline CDR1 SGDLS, CDR2 YYNGEE. CDR3 length: 14 residues. V shed 3 bases, J shed 7 bases, and the junction held 5 bases outside the gene matches. In DNA, the CDR3 is TGTGCCAGCAGCGAGGGACTAGCTGTTAATGAGCAGTTCTTC. It specifies CASSEGLAVNEQFF. The full variable domain, in which reference TRBV9 and TRBJ2-1 provide the parts outside the CDR3, is DSGVTQTPKHLITATGQRVTLRCSPRSGDLSVYWYQQSLDQGLQFLIQYYNGEERAKGNILERFSAQQFPDLHSELNLSSLELGDSALYFCASSEGLAVNEQFFGPGTRLTVL.

J is TRBJ2-3 and V is TRBV10-1; D might be TRBD1 or TRBD2, each matching 5 bases. Germline V gives CDR1 WNHNN, CDR2 SYGVQD (reference sequence). The CDR3 loop spans 14 amino acids. V was trimmed by 3 bases and J by 2 bases, leaving 9 bases between them. As DNA, the CDR3 is TGCGCCAGCAGTGATGGGGACCCCACAGATACGCAGTATTTT. Amino acids: CASSDGDPTDTQYF.

This clonotype was detected many times. V usage is TRBV6-1 and J usage is TRBJ2-3; no reliable D call. Trimming cost V 1 base and J 9 bases, with 11 bases left between them. Germline CDR1 MNHNS, CDR2 SASEGT. This CDR3 is 13 amino acids long. In nucleotides, the CDR3 is TGTGCCAGCAGTGAAGAGTGGAAAGGGACGCAGTATTTT. It translates to CASSEEWKGTQYF.

This clonotype showed up many times. The chain recombines TRBV6-5 with TRBJ2-2; 13 bases fit TRBD2. Trimming cost V 11 bases and J 0 bases; bases outside gene matches: 12. The CDR3 is made up of 18 amino acids. Germline CDR1 MNHEY, CDR2 SVGAGI. CDR3 amino acids: CAVQTGTSGDANTGELFF. The DNA of the CDR3 is TGTGCCGTTCAAACCGGGACTAGCGGGGACGCGAACACCGGGGAGCTGTTTTTT.

In its sample, this clonotype was seen many times. V usage is TRBV6-2 or TRBV6-3 and J usage is TRBJ2-2; D unclear. Trimming took 10 bases from V and 4 from J, leaving 10 bases between them. The germline gives CDR1 MNHEY, CDR2 SVGEGT. CDR3 length equals 12 residues. CDR3 coding DNA: TGTGCCACTCGTGGGTTCACCGGGGAGCTGTTTTTT. Amino acid sequence: CATRGFTGELFF.

This clonotype was counted many times. The V gene is TRBV20-1, the J gene TRBJ1-2, with D perhaps TRBD1 (5 bases). CDR3 length: 15 amino acids. Germline V gene lookup returns CDR1 DFQATT and CDR2 SNEGSKA (reference sequence). Trimming took off 3 bases at V and 4 bases at J, with 18 bases between the two ends. Here the CDR3 DNA reads TGCAGTGCTAGCGGGGGTGCTCCAGGAGGCTATGGCTACACCTTC. It is translated as CSASGGAPGGYGYTF.

This clonotype was picked up many times. The chain has TRBV6-1 and TRBJ1-5; TRBD1 might be the D (5 bases). The CDR3 has 14 amino acids. V lost 2 bases, J lost 2 bases, and 7 bases lay in between. Per the germline V gene, CDR1 is MNHNS and CDR2 is SASEGT. CDR3 DNA sequence: TGTGCCAGCAGTGAACAGGGTGGCAATCAGCCCCAGCATTTT. It is translated as CASSEQGGNQPQHF.

This clonotype was found many times. The DNA for the CDR3 is TGTGCCTGGAAAGTCGGGACCGCGAAGAGGGCCGATTATAGCAATCAGCCCCAGCATTTT. Translation: CAWKVGTAKRADYSNQPQHF. The gene calls are TRBV30 and TRBJ1-5; D possibly corresponds to TRBD1 (5 bases). The germline gives CDR1 GTSNPN, CDR2 SVGIG (reference sequence). The CDR3 sequence is 20 residues long. V gave up 4 bases and J gave up 0 bases, with 28 bases separating them.

This clonotype was seen at least ten times. This chain joins TRBV15 and TRBJ2-2; D is uncertain. CDR1 is LNHNV and CDR2 is YYDKDF in the germline V gene (reference sequence). The V end was cut by 5 bases, the J end by 0 bases, with 7 bases between. CDR3 length: 14 residues. The CDR3, as DNA: TGTGCCACCAGCCACCCAGCGAACACCGGGGAGCTGTTTTTT. This codes for CATSHPANTGELFF.